Sequencing of this T cell receptor beta chain was carried out in a study of T cell changes during pregnancy in multiple sclerosis. The CDR3 covers 16 residues. The germline V gene encodes CDR1 SQVTM and CDR2 ANQGSEA. Trimming cost V 0 bases and J 2 bases, with 14 bases left between them. The method was immunoSEQ multiplex PCR; TCRdb's version includes in-frame clones alone and lacks a portion of them. The data hold about 110,000 clones, with approximately 90% observed a single time. The chain has TRBV29-1 and TRBJ2-4; no clear D. This sequence originates from a female donor with multiple sclerosis, enrolled in a pregnancy study. This specimen was peripheral blood, taken after pregnancy. The CDR3 spells CSVEDPLQLPKNIQYF. The CDR3 coding sequence is TGCAGCGTTGAAGATCCACTTCAACTACCCAAAAACATTCAGTACTTC.